These 21 T cell receptor beta chains were all obtained from the same sample, sequenced in a study of tumor-infiltrating lymphocytes in primary liver carcinoma (dated by TCRdb to the late 2010s). TCRdb names Illumina HiSeq 2500 as the instrument used. Using a constant-region primer and ProtoScript II reverse transcriptase, TCRbeta-specific cDNA was reverse-transcribed from roughly 460 ng total RNA. The TCRbeta libraries were prepared through three rounds of nested multiplex PCR following a slightly modified ARM-PCR procedure. Each of the first two PCR rounds ran for approximately 9 cycles and used multiplex TRBV1-TRBV30 forward primers together with a Cbeta reverse primer. The public reads were reprocessed in TCRdb via fastp at Q25 and MiXCR, keeping in-frame beta chains. Merged by CDR3 protein, the rows form single entries marked with the most common genes and DNA. The sample yields roughly 78,000 distinct CDR3 sequences; about two thirds were counted once. Of the sample, approximately 13% is held by the ten largest clones.

Without any cell sorting, total RNA and DNA were co-extracted from about 21-30 mg of bulk tissue using the AllPrep DNA/RNA mini kit. The specimen was liver tumor tissue from sampling region 4. Reading the label with the study, this specimen's cell subset or site is: tumor region T4, right-lateral pole. These receptors were taken from a woman aged 60-75 years with primary liver carcinoma and hepatitis B virus infection.

The V call is TRBV6-6, the J call TRBJ2-2; no firm D call. The germline V gene has CDR1 MNHNY and CDR2 SVGAGI (reference sequence). Trimming took off 0 bases at V and 4 bases at J, with 24 bases between the two ends. This CDR3 has 20 amino acids. This CDR3 is CASSYSKSRSRRASTGELFF. In nucleotides, the CDR3 is TGTGCCAGCAGTTACTCGAAAAGTCGTAGCAGGCGAGCGAGCACCGGGGAGCTGTTTTTT.

This chain connects TRBV11-2 to TRBJ2-4; D ambiguous. The CDR3 has 14 amino acids. Germline V gene data show CDR1 as SGHAT and CDR2 as FQNNGV. The DNA of the CDR3 is TGTATCAGCAACTCCCGACCTGGAGCAAACATTCAGTACTTC. Amino acid sequence: CISNSRPGANIQYF.

Details on this clonotype: No conserved phenylalanine or tryptophan ends this CDR3, so it is likely a read error. The rearrangement joins TRBV11-2 to TRBJ2-3; tentative D call: TRBD2 (6 bases). The CDR3 is 16 residues long. The germline V gene has CDR1 SGHAT and CDR2 FQNNGV. The CDR3 DNA sequence: TGTGCCAGAAGCTTAGTGCGACTAGTGGTGACAGATACGCAGTATTCT. This translates into CARSLVRLVVTDTQYS.

V is TRBV28 and J is TRBJ2-7; the match to TRBD1 covers 8 bases. V lost 5 bases and J lost 2; bases outside the gene matches: 5. The CDR3 has 14 amino acids. Germline CDR1 is MDHEN and CDR2 is SYDVKM. CDR3 nucleotide sequence: TGTGCCAGCAGTCCTGAGGACAGGGCCTACGAGCAGTACGTC. Translating it yields CASSPEDRAYEQYV.

Turning to this clonotype: The CDR3 ends on some other residue instead of the conserved phenylalanine or tryptophan, so this is likely a read error. The genes are TRBV6-1 and TRBJ1-4; no clear D. This CDR3 comprises 15 residues. Per germline, CDR1 MNHNS and CDR2 SASEGT. The CDR3 reads CASTRPPGSNEKLFL. CDR3 nucleotide sequence: TGTGCCAGCACCCGTCCCCCCGGGTCTAATGAAAAGCTGTTTCTT.

Remarks on this clonotype: A read error may produce the germline difference seen at one junction end. The V and J genes are TRBV7-8 and TRBJ2-1; 12 bases agree with TRBD2. The germline V gene encodes CDR1 SGHVS and CDR2 FQNEAQ. The CDR3 contains 16 residues. CDR3 DNA: TGTGCCAGCAGCTCCAGCGCTAGCGGGAGGGTGTATGAGCAGTTCTTT. Encoded protein: CASSSSASGRVYEQFF.

Comment on this clonotype: This CDR3 is missing its conserved last phenylalanine or tryptophan, likely due to a read error. The limits of the CDR3 on the DNA are not certain, so only TCRdb's listed CDR3 is given. The rearrangement joins TRBV28 to TRBJ2-5; the DNA was not compared with TRBD1, the D call given in the table. CDR1 and CDR2 from the germline V gene are MDHEN and SYDVKM. The CDR3 length is 14 residues, termini included. The CDR3 is CASSSGGSRETRYS.

This clonotype was recorded a few times. This may be a read error: a much more frequent sequence differs by one nucleotide. The V and J genes are TRBV14 and TRBJ2-1, with 11 positions matching TRBD2. Germline loops: CDR1 SGHDN, CDR2 FVKESK. The CDR3 runs to 18 residues. This CDR3 reads CASSHGGTSGPSDNERFF. The CDR3 nucleotides are TGTGCCAGCAGCCACGGCGGGACTAGCGGACCCTCAGACAATGAGCGGTTCTTC. Based on the CDR3 plus reference TRBV14 and TRBJ2-1, the full variable domain is EAGVTQFPSHSVIEKGQTVTLRCDPISGHDNLYWYRRVMGKEIKFLLHFVKESKQDESGMPNNRFLAERTGGTYSTLKVQPAELEDSGVYFCASSHGGTSGPSDNERFFGPGTRLTVL.

Points on this clonotype: The CDR3 end shows no conserved phenylalanine or tryptophan, and so a read error is likely. V gene TRBV5-5 combines with J gene TRBJ2-7, with 10 nucleotides matching TRBD2. Germline V CDR1 and CDR2: SGHKS, YYEKEE (reference sequence). This CDR3 region has 15 residues. CDR3 DNA sequence: TGTACCAGCAGCTCTAGCGGGAGAGGGGGCTACGAGCAGTACCTC. It specifies CTSSSSGRGGYEQYL.

Points on this clonotype: Given the absence of the conserved phenylalanine or tryptophan at the CDR3 end, a read error is likely. J is TRBJ2-5 and V is TRBV11-2; weak D call: TRBD1 (6 bases). This CDR3 has 13 residues. Germline CDR1 is SGHAT and CDR2 is FQNNGV. CDR3 DNA sequence: TGTGCCAGCTGCTTAGAATCCAGGGGGACCCAGTACTTA. Encoded protein: CASCLESRGTQYL.

As regards this clonotype: At one end, the junction sequence differs from germline, possibly due to a read error. The rearrangement links TRBV12-3 or TRBV12-4 to TRBJ1-1; 9 nucleotides agree with TRBD1. The CDR3 length is 17 residues. The CDR3 loop is CANSLIPGQGSGTGAFF. In DNA form, the CDR3 reads TGTGCCAACAGTTTAATACCGGGACAGGGTAGCGGCACTGGAGCTTTCTTT.

Comments on this clonotype: As the CDR3 is not closed by the conserved phenylalanine or tryptophan, this likely results from a read error. V and J are TRBV5-1 and TRBJ2-1, with D possibly being TRBD2 (5 bases). Germline V lookup: CDR1 SGHRS, CDR2 YFSETQ. The CDR3 has 15 amino acids. V was shortened by 1 base and J by 7 bases, with 15 bases between the two germline ends. For the CDR3, the DNA is TGCGCCAGCAGCTTGCAGCTAGCCCTGAGGAATGAGCAGTTCGTC. Its protein is CASSLQLALRNEQFV.

Comments on this clonotype: At one end, the junction sequence differs from germline, possibly due to a read error. This chain links TRBV11-3 with TRBJ1-1, with no clear D. There are 15 residues in the CDR3. CDR1 is SGHNT and CDR2 is YENEEA in the germline V gene. Here the CDR3 DNA reads TGTGTCAGCAGCTTATTGGGTCGGAGGTACACTGAAGCTTTCTTT. The encoded protein is CVSSLLGRRYTEAFF.

The gene calls are TRBV18 and TRBJ2-5, with D perhaps matching TRBD2 (5 bases). The CDR3 has 14 residues. Between the trimmed V and J ends, which lost 1 base and 7 bases, there was a span of 13 bases. CDR1 and CDR2 (germline): KGHSH, LQKENI. This chain's CDR3 is CASSPRGDTGTQYF. For the CDR3, the DNA is TGTGCCAGCTCACCACGGGGAGATACGGGGACCCAGTACTTC.

The rearrangement uses TRBV5-1 and TRBJ2-2, with D unresolved. Germline loops: CDR1 SGHRS, CDR2 YFSETQ. Trimming took off 3 bases at V and 3 bases at J, with 21 bases between the two ends. The CDR3 spans 18 residues. The CDR3 protein is CASSSLPRMGTYTGELFF. The CDR3 nucleotides read TGCGCCAGCAGCTCTTTGCCCCGGATGGGAACGTACACCGGGGAGCTGTTTTTT.

This clonotype was seen once. Since a much larger clone is just one base distant, this may be a read error. Lacking the conserved final phenylalanine or tryptophan, this CDR3 likely reflects a read error. This chain connects TRBV7-9 to TRBJ1-4; no clear D gene. Germline-derived CDR1 and CDR2 are SEHNR and FQNEAQ (reference sequence). The V and J ends lost 2 bases and 7 bases respectively, with 2 bases between them. The CDR3 runs to 11 residues. This CDR3 is CASSLSEKLFS. In nucleotides, the CDR3 is TGTGCCAGCAGCTTAAGTGAAAAACTGTTTTCT.

The chain links TRBV11-3 to TRBJ1-1; no firm D call. The V gene's germline CDR1 is SGHNT and CDR2 YENEEA. The length of the CDR3 is 16 residues. V lost 10 bases and J 1 base, leaving 22 bases between the germline ends. As DNA, the CDR3 is TGTGCCAACGGCTTAGTCGGGGATTACCGGAACACTGAAGCTTTCTTT. Its translation is CANGLVGDYRNTEAFF.

This clonotype showed up many times. A single base separates this from a much larger clone, so it may be a read error. CDR3 DNA: TGCTGCGTTCTACCTTTGGTGATTAGTCAAGAGACCCAGTACTTC. Translation gives CCVLPLVISQETQYF. This sequence joins TRBV29-1 and TRBJ2-5; D is undetermined. CDR1 and CDR2 from the germline V gene are SQVTM and ANQGSEA. CDR3 length equals 15 residues. Drawing the rest from reference TRBV29-1 and TRBJ2-5, the complete variable domain is SAVISQKPSRDICQRGTSLTIQCQVDSQVTMMFWYRQQPGQSLTLIATANQGSEATYESGFVIDKFPISRPNLTFSTLTVSNMSPEDSSIYLCCVLPLVISQETQYFGPGTRLLVL.

This clonotype was counted a few times. This rearrangement joins TRBV10-2 to TRBJ1-6; D remains unclear. The CDR3 length is 16 residues. From germline, CDR1 is WSHSY and CDR2 SAAADI. As DNA, the CDR3 is TGCGCTAGCGCCCGTTTCGAGTGCAGGCACAATTCACCCCTCCACTTT. As protein: CASARFECRHNSPLHF.

With respect to this clonotype: This may arise from a read error, as a much more abundant clone is one base away. This chain links TRBV6-4 with TRBJ2-2; D is uncertain. This CDR3 contains 13 residues. V lost 6 bases, J lost 6 bases, and 11 bases lay in between. Germline V gene data show CDR1 as MRHNA and CDR2 as SNTAGT. CDR3 amino acids: CASSPGAAGELFF. CDR3 DNA: TGTGCCAGCAGCCCCGGTGCCGCCGGGGAGCTGTTTTTT.

This clonotype is categorized as medium-sized. This chain links TRBV11-2 with TRBJ2-5; 9 bases are a match to TRBD2. With 4 bases clipped from V and 4 bases from J, the junction kept 10 bases outside the gene matches. This CDR3 has 16 amino acids. CDR1 is SGHAT and CDR2 is FQNNGV in the germline V gene. The CDR3 loop reads CASSYSRGSGRETQYF. In DNA, the CDR3 is TGTGCCAGCAGCTACTCCCGTGGTAGCGGGAGAGAGACCCAGTACTTC.